Below are 23 T cell receptor beta chains sequenced from a single sample in a study of untreated major depressive disorder. The data were produced by immunoSEQ multiplex PCR, yet TCRdb's version contains in-frame clones alone and is incomplete. Of 20,000 to 25,000 clones in the sample, 85% to 95% are singletons; the top ten hold about 0.31%. Sequenced input: CD4+ T cells from PBMCs. All receptors derive from a man aged 25-45 years in good health.

V and J are TRBV5-1 and TRBJ1-1; D is undetermined. Germline CDR1 reads SGHRS; CDR2 reads YFSETQ. Trimming left V 6 bases short and J 2 bases short, with 14 bases between. CDR3 size: 14 residues. The CDR3 sequence: CASNRDGFNTEAFF. DNA of the CDR3: TGCGCCAGCAATAGAGATGGGTTTAACACTGAAGCTTTCTTT.

The chain is built from TRBV11-2 and TRBJ2-5; TRBD1 is a possible D gene (6 bases). The J call may not be correct, given that the DNA end is closer to TRBJ2-7. This CDR3 region has 14 residues. Germline V gene sequence: CDR1 SGHAT, CDR2 FQNNGV. The CDR3 here is CASSLEQGLNEQYF. DNA for the CDR3: TGTGCCAGCAGCTTAGAACAGGGATTGAACGAGCAGTACTTC.

The sample holds a few counts of this clone. The chain uses TRBV20-1 and TRBJ1-1; the match to TRBD1 covers 7 bases. There are 11 residues in the CDR3. Trimming removed 3 bases from V and 5 bases from J; junction bases left unmatched: 0. Per the germline V gene, CDR1 is DFQATT and CDR2 is SNEGSKA (reference sequence). The CDR3 here is CSARDRTEAFF. In DNA, the CDR3 is TGCAGTGCTAGGGACAGGACTGAAGCTTTCTTT.

CDR3 nucleotides: TGTGCCAGCAGCCAAGATCTGGGGATCTACGAGCAGTACTTC. Protein: CASSQDLGIYEQYF. V and J are TRBV4-2 and TRBJ2-7, with no clear D. The CDR3 length is 14 residues. From germline, CDR1 is LGHNA and CDR2 YNFKEQ. V lost 0 bases and J 3 bases, leaving 9 bases between the germline ends.

The J gene is TRBJ1-1, the V gene TRBV6-5; D might be TRBD1 (5 bases). Germline-derived CDR1 and CDR2 are MNHEY and SVGAGI. Trimming left V 0 bases short and J 5 bases short, with 16 bases between. The CDR3 extends over 16 amino acids. This CDR3 reads CASSYSKSGRHTEAFF. The CDR3 DNA follows: TGTGCCAGCAGTTACTCGAAGTCAGGGAGACATACTGAAGCTTTCTTT.

The CDR3 here is CASSEYPGGYTF. DNA for the CDR3: TGTGCCAGCAGTGAATATCCAGGTGGCTACACCTTC. The V call is TRBV25-1, the J call TRBJ1-2, with no clear D. The V and J ends lost 0 bases and 7 bases respectively, with 6 bases between them. Germline V CDR1 and CDR2: MGHDK, SYGVNS. The CDR3 consists of 12 residues.

This chain joins TRBV4-3 and TRBJ1-5, with D hard to call. Deletions cut 1 base from V and 6 bases from J, with 19 bases between. Looked up from germline, CDR1 is LGHNA and CDR2 is YSLEER. The CDR3 has 17 amino acids. The CDR3 bases are TGCGCCAGCAGCCAAGCCCATAAAGGAGGAGTTGGTCAGCCCCAGCATTTT. Translated, it gives CASSQAHKGGVGQPQHF.

The gene calls are TRBV5-1 and TRBJ1-5, with D possibly TRBD1 on 5 matching bases. Germline CDR1 and CDR2: SGHRS and YFSETQ. V was clipped by 2 bases and J by 6 bases, with 6 bases between them. The CDR3 is made up of 12 amino acids. The CDR3 reads CASSLRGQPQHF. In nucleotides, the CDR3 is TGCGCCAGCAGCTTAAGGGGTCAGCCCCAGCATTTT. Looking up the rest from reference TRBV5-1 and TRBJ1-5 gives the full variable domain: KAGVTQTPRYLIKTRGQQVTLSCSPISGHRSVSWYQQTPGQGLQFLFEYFSETQRNKGNFPGRFSGRQFSNSRSEMNVSTLELGDSALYLCASSLRGQPQHFGDGTRLSIL.

The chain links TRBV7-2 to TRBJ1-2; 8 bases are shared with TRBD1. Germline lookup yields CDR1 SGHTA and CDR2 FQGNSA. CDR3 size: 14 residues. Unmatched junction bases numbered 6, after V lost 3 bases and J lost 6 bases. The CDR3 nucleotides are TGTGCCAGCAGCTTGTCAACAGGGGGAGATGGCTACACCTTC. Amino acid sequence: CASSLSTGGDGYTF.

The rearrangement uses TRBV27 and TRBJ1-4; 8 positions match TRBD1. Germline assignment: CDR1 MNHEY and CDR2 SMNVEV (reference sequence). Germline trimming cut 4 bases from V and 4 bases from J; bases unmatched to any gene: 2. This CDR3 region has 14 residues. The CDR3 spells CASSWTGINEKLFF. CDR3 DNA sequence: TGTGCCAGCAGTTGGACAGGGATTAATGAAAAACTGTTTTTT.

The chain uses TRBV6-1 and TRBJ1-4; D not certain. Per the germline V gene, CDR1 is MNHNS and CDR2 is SASEGT. V was clipped by 6 bases and J by 5 bases, with 13 bases between them. The CDR3 is made up of 14 amino acids. The CDR3 loop is CASRLTASNEKLFF. For the CDR3, the DNA is TGTGCCAGCAGGCTTACAGCGAGCAATGAAAAACTGTTTTTT.

V and J are TRBV15 and TRBJ1-2; D unclear. V was trimmed by 1 base and J by 8 bases, leaving 14 bases between them. Germline V lookup: CDR1 LNHNV, CDR2 YYDKDF (reference sequence). CDR3 length: 14 amino acids. CDR3 sequence (DNA): TGTGCCACCAGCAGAGGTCAGCAATCGGAAGGCTACACCTTC. Amino acids: CATSRGQQSEGYTF.

Concerning this clone itself: An end of the junction differs from the germline gene, which may be a read error. V and J are TRBV5-1 and TRBJ1-1; D gene unclear. Per the germline V gene, CDR1 is SGHRS and CDR2 is YFSETQ. CDR3 length: 11 amino acids. This CDR3 reads CASSYNNEAFF. In nucleotides, the CDR3 is TGCGCCAGCAGCTACAACAATGAAGCTTTCTTT.

The chain carries TRBV2 and TRBJ2-2; D ambiguous. With 4 bases removed from V and 5 bases from J, the gap between germline ends came to 5 bases. Germline CDR1 reads SNHLY; CDR2 reads FYNNEI. The CDR3 has 12 residues. This CDR3 reads CASSGPTGELFF. CDR3 bases: TGTGCCAGCAGTGGACCAACCGGGGAGCTGTTTTTT.

In this sample, this clone turned up once. The chain links TRBV29-1 to TRBJ1-5; D is undetermined. The V gene lost 3 bases and the J gene lost 2 bases, with 14 bases spanning the gap. The germline CDR1 and CDR2 sequences are SQVTM and ANQGSEA. CDR3 length equals 15 residues. The CDR3: CSVEVQGSGNQPQHF. The CDR3 nucleotides are TGCAGCGTTGAGGTGCAAGGTTCAGGCAATCAGCCCCAGCATTTT.

The chain employs TRBV10-2 and TRBJ1-5, with TRBD1 matching 8 bases. This CDR3 region has 13 residues. Per germline, CDR1 WSHSY and CDR2 SAAADI. The V and J ends lost 3 bases and 9 bases, in that order; junction bases with no gene match: 4. The DNA for the CDR3 is TGCGCCAGCAGTGAAGGGACAGGTAGGCCCCAGCATTTT. This translates into CASSEGTGRPQHF.

The chain joins TRBV10-1 to TRBJ2-7, with 9 positions matching TRBD1. The CDR3 is 15 amino acids. Unmatched junction bases numbered 12, after V lost 9 bases and J lost 3 bases. In germline, CDR1 is WNHNN, CDR2 SYGVQD (reference sequence). As DNA, the CDR3 is TGCGCCAGAATTAAGAGGGACAGGGACCGCTACGAGCAGTACTTC. Protein product: CARIKRDRDRYEQYF.

The chain carries TRBV5-1 and TRBJ1-2; possibly TRBD1 for D (5 bases). CDR1 and CDR2 from the germline V gene are SGHRS and YFSETQ. This CDR3 is built from 15 residues. The V end lost 1 base, the J end lost 8 bases, and 18 bases lay between the germline ends. CDR3: CASSLSSGYNLGYTF. CDR3 bases: TGCGCCAGCAGCTTGTCGTCAGGGTATAATTTGGGCTACACCTTC.

This clone was seen only once. V usage is TRBV2 and J usage is TRBJ1-2; weak D call: TRBD1 (6 bases). CDR1 and CDR2 from the germline V gene are SNHLY and FYNNEI. Trimming cost V 4 bases and J 4 bases, with 13 bases left between them. This CDR3 spans 14 amino acids. CDR3 residues: CASSVEGGIYGYTF. CDR3 in DNA: TGTGCCAGCAGTGTTGAAGGGGGTATCTATGGCTACACCTTC.

This chain connects TRBV5-1 to TRBJ2-1; 9 nucleotides agree with TRBD2. From germline, CDR1 is SGHRS and CDR2 YFSETQ. With V trimmed by 0 bases and J by 7 bases, 5 bases remained unmatched. The CDR3 extends over 15 amino acids. The CDR3 coding sequence is TGCGCCAGCAGCTTGGTAATAGCGGGAGCAAATGAGCAGTTCTTC. It specifies CASSLVIAGANEQFF.

This chain links TRBV5-1 with TRBJ2-7; D possibly corresponds to TRBD2 (5 bases). Trimming took off 3 bases at V and 3 bases at J, with 7 bases between the two ends. Germline CDR1 reads SGHRS; CDR2 reads YFSETQ. This CDR3 is 12 amino acids long. The chain's CDR3 is CASSSGGYEQYF. The DNA for the CDR3 is TGCGCCAGCAGCTCAGGAGGCTACGAGCAGTACTTC.

J is TRBJ1-5 and V is TRBV27; D unresolved. The CDR3 runs 15 residues. Germline loops: CDR1 MNHEY, CDR2 SMNVEV (reference sequence). Trimming pared 5 bases from V and 4 bases from J, leaving 15 bases between. CDR3 nucleotides: TGTGCCAGCAGTCTAATAGGGCAGTTAAATCAGCCCCAGCATTTT. Translation: CASSLIGQLNQPQHF.

This rearrangement joins TRBV5-1 to TRBJ2-2, with D uncertain. The CDR3 covers 15 residues. V lost 4 bases and J 10 bases, leaving 20 bases between the germline ends. Germline CDR1 is SGHRS and CDR2 is YFSETQ. In nucleotides, the CDR3 is TGCGCCAGCAGCCCCCGAAATACACGGCCGGTGGAGCTGTTTTTT. Its protein is CASSPRNTRPVELFF.